These T cell receptor beta chains were read from a single sample in a study of T cell repertoires in cytomegalovirus infection. In TCRdb, the reads were re-called with MiXCR into one record per CDR3 protein. This repertoire shows approximately 110,000 distinct CDR3 sequences, roughly 39% found once; its top ten account for about three quarters. The antigens for these receptors are not known. The sequencing here drew on CD8+ T cells from cultured PBMCs, taken from culture after CMV antigen stimulation. Every receptor here comes from a human donor in good health (CMV status not recorded). Some clones in this sample may be carry-over from other donors' samples. The CDR3 runs from the conserved cysteine through the conserved F or W. The D gene is left open where the match is weak. A clone size is listed for some rows: how often the clone was seen (once, few, many), or a class if it is expanded.

>NA|TRBJ1-2|TRBV27|NA
CASSILGRDYGYTF
TGTGCCAGCAGTATCCTTGGCCGGGACTATGGCTACACCTTC
>TRBD1|TRBJ2-1|TRBV28|NA
CASSSPTGGEGDEQFF
TGTGCCAGCAGTTCGCCTACAGGGGGCGAGGGGGATGAGCAGTTCTTC
>NA|TRBJ1-5|TRBV12-3/TRBV12-4|NA
CASSFAGVTYQPQHF
TGTGCCAGCAGTTTTGCAGGGGTAACTTATCAGCCCCAGCATTTT
>NA|TRBJ1-1|TRBV28|NA
CASRATGGMNTEAFF
TGTGCCAGCAGGGCCACGGGAGGGATGAACACTGAAGCTTTCTTT
>TRBD1|TRBJ2-7|TRBV11-1|few
CATSGQGTYEQYF
TGTGCCACCTCAGGACAGGGTACCTACGAGCAGTACTTC
>NA|TRBJ2-7|TRBV28|few
CASSASFRYEQYF
TGTGCCAGCAGTGCCTCCTTTCGCTACGAGCAGTACTTC
>NA|TRBJ2-2|TRBV7-6|few
CASSLTSGTNTGELFF
TGTGCCAGCAGCCTTACATCCGGGACAAACACCGGGGAGCTGTTTTTT
>TRBD1|TRBJ1-2|TRBV27|few
CASSLSTGTEGYTF
TGTGCCAGCAGTTTATCGACAGGGACGGAGGGCTACACCTTC
>NA|TRBJ2-7|TRBV7-6|few
CASSLVTAEQYF
TGTGCCAGCAGCTTAGTCACGGCCGAGCAGTACTTC
>TRBD1|TRBJ1-5|TRBV7-8|few
CASSGGAGGSNQPQHF
TGTGCCAGCAGCGGCGGGGCAGGGGGGAGCAATCAGCCCCAGCATTTT
>NA|TRBJ2-7|TRBV3-1|NA
CASSQEWAGNYEQYF
TGTGCCAGCAGCCAAGAATGGGCGGGTAACTACGAGCAGTACTTC
>NA|TRBJ2-3|TRBV10-3|NA
CAISESGYTQYF
TGTGCCATCAGTGAGTCGGGCTATACGCAGTATTTT
>NA|TRBJ1-2|TRBV27|NA
CASSPSSRLGGLYGYTF
TGTGCCAGCAGTCCCTCCTCCAGGCTCGGGGGCCTCTATGGCTACACCTTC
>NA|TRBJ2-1|TRBV10-3|NA
CANSPGDETYNEQFF
TGTGCCAACTCACCCGGGGACGAAACCTACAATGAGCAGTTCTTC
>NA|TRBJ1-2|TRBV19|NA
CATRVGHGYTF
TGTGCCACCAGGGTGGGACATGGCTACACCTTC
>NA|TRBJ1-1|TRBV7-8|NA
CASSGRALYTEAFF
TGTGCCAGCAGCGGTAGAGCCCTGTACACTGAAGCTTTCTTT
>NA|TRBJ2-3|TRBV19|NA
CASREGHTDTQYF
TGTGCCAGTAGGGAGGGCCACACAGATACGCAGTATTTT
>TRBD1|TRBJ2-1|TRBV27|NA
CASSLHRGFNEQFF
TGTGCCAGCAGTTTACACAGGGGATTCAATGAGCAGTTCTTC
>NA|TRBJ2-2|TRBV4-1|NA
CASSLGGGRDGELFF
TGCGCCAGCAGCCTGGGGGGGGGCCGTGACGGGGAGCTGTTTTTT
>NA|TRBJ2-7|TRBV6-5|NA
CASSYGRGTGEQYF
TGTGCCAGCAGTTACGGGAGAGGTACTGGCGAGCAGTACTTC
>NA|TRBJ2-5|TRBV4-2|NA
CASSQGLGGTQYF
TGTGCCAGCAGCCAAGGCTTGGGAGGGACCCAGTACTTC
>TRBD2|TRBJ2-6|TRBV7-8|NA
CASSPEWERGYSGANVLTF
TGTGCCAGCAGCCCGGAGTGGGAGCGGGGGTACTCTGGGGCCAACGTCCTGACTTTC
>NA|TRBJ2-3|TRBV20-1|NA
CSVSDLWHRTDTQYF
TGCAGTGTTAGTGACCTATGGCATCGCACAGATACGCAGTATTTT
>NA|TRBJ2-1|TRBV5-6|few
CASSLDPRDEQFF
TGTGCCAGCAGCTTGGACCCCCGCGATGAGCAGTTCTTC
>NA|TRBJ1-1|TRBV6-5|NA
CASSYASGQTTEAFF
TGTGCCAGCAGTTACGCCTCAGGACAGACCACTGAAGCTTTCTTT
>NA|TRBJ2-7|TRBV5-1|NA
CASSLAGTGTFAYEQYF
TGCGCCAGCAGCTTGGCCGGAACCGGGACATTTGCCTACGAGCAGTACTTC
>NA|TRBJ1-1|TRBV4-1|few
CASSQEGGGGGTEAFF
TGCGCCAGCAGCCAAGAGGGGGGCGGTGGGGGCACTGAAGCTTTCTTT
>NA|TRBJ2-1|TRBV19|NA
CASSMGVYNEQFF
TGTGCCAGTAGTATGGGGGTGTACAATGAGCAGTTCTTC
>NA|TRBJ2-7|TRBV12-3/TRBV12-4|few
CASSFLSYEQYF
TGTGCCAGCAGTTTTCTCTCATACGAGCAGTACTTC
>TRBD2|TRBJ2-1|TRBV7-2|few
CASSLAAGANEQFF
TGTGCCAGCAGCTTAGCAGCGGGGGCCAATGAGCAGTTCTTC
>TRBD1|TRBJ2-2|TRBV12-3/TRBV12-4|once
CASSTGTGITGELFF
TGTGCCAGCAGTACCGGGACAGGCATCACCGGGGAGCTGTTTTTT
>NA|TRBJ1-6|TRBV7-8|NA
CASSLAGASSYNSPLHF
TGTGCCAGCAGCTTAGCGGGTGCGAGCTCCTATAATTCACCCCTCCACTTT
>TRBD1|TRBJ1-1|TRBV19|NA
CASTDRVLDTGAFF
TGTGCCAGTACTGACAGGGTATTGGACACTGGAGCTTTCTTT
>NA|TRBJ1-6|TRBV5-6|NA
CASSLRGAYNSPLHF
TGTGCCAGCAGCTTAAGGGGGGCCTATAATTCACCCCTCCACTTT
>TRBD1|TRBJ2-7|TRBV9|NA
CASSPRDRGYEQYF
TGTGCCAGCAGCCCCAGGGACAGGGGCTACGAGCAGTACTTC
>TRBD2|TRBJ2-7|TRBV7-8|NA
CASSFTGGLSGEQYF
TGTGCCAGCAGCTTCACGGGGGGGCTATCGGGCGAGCAGTACTTC
>TRBD1|TRBJ1-2|TRBV28|few
CASSPGGQGLDYGYTF
TGTGCCAGCAGTCCGGGGGGACAGGGCCTGGACTATGGCTACACCTTC
>NA|TRBJ2-2|TRBV28|few
CASSLSYDSAGELFF
TGTGCCAGCAGTTTATCATACGACTCCGCGGGGGAGCTGTTTTTT
>NA|TRBJ1-2|TRBV6-5|NA
CASSYSGPILPGGYTF
TGTGCCAGCAGTTACTCCGGTCCCATTTTACCGGGTGGCTACACCTTC
>NA|TRBJ1-2|TRBV7-8|many
CASSFEGSYGYTF
TGTGCCAGCAGCTTTGAGGGAAGCTATGGCTACACCTTC
>NA|TRBJ1-2|TRBV4-1|NA
CASSQVPRAAYGYTF
TGCGCCAGCAGCCAAGTTCCGAGGGCAGCCTATGGCTACACCTTC
>TRBD2|TRBJ2-1|TRBV7-2|NA
CASSLVGSTSGYNEQFF
TGTGCCAGCAGCTTAGTTGGATCGACTAGCGGTTACAATGAGCAGTTCTTC
>NA|TRBJ2-5|TRBV7-2|NA
CASSLFGIETQYF
TGTGCCAGCAGCTTATTCGGGATAGAGACCCAGTACTTC
>NA|TRBJ2-1|TRBV19|NA
CASRSGTRTVDEQFF
TGTGCCAGTAGATCGGGGACACGAACGGTTGATGAGCAGTTCTTC
>NA|TRBJ2-4|TRBV11-3|NA
CASSLTPGPKDIQYF
TGTGCCAGCAGCTTAACGCCGGGACCGAAGGACATTCAGTACTTC
>NA|TRBJ2-3|TRBV7-9|few
CASSFLGPDTDTQYF
TGTGCCAGCAGCTTTCTGGGACCCGACACAGATACGCAGTATTTT
>TRBD2|TRBJ2-2|TRBV7-3|NA
CASSPSGEAGELFF
TGTGCCAGCAGCCCAAGCGGGGAGGCCGGGGAGCTGTTTTTT
>NA|TRBJ2-5|TRBV12-3/TRBV12-4|NA
CASSTRETQYF
TGTGCCAGCAGTACTAGAGAGACCCAGTACTTC
>TRBD2|TRBJ2-1|TRBV19|NA
CASSTYSGDEQFF
TGTGCCAGTAGTACATACAGCGGGGATGAGCAGTTCTTC
>TRBD2|TRBJ2-5|TRBV2|NA
CASKSRLAGPQETQYF
TGTGCCAGCAAATCACGACTAGCGGGGCCTCAAGAGACCCAGTACTTC
>NA|TRBJ2-2|TRBV7-9|NA
CASSHQGDRTGELFF
TGTGCCAGCAGCCATCAGGGAGACAGAACAGGGGAGCTGTTTTTT
>NA|TRBJ2-2|TRBV7-2|few
CASSRVAAQGGELFF
TGTGCCAGCAGCCGAGTCGCCGCCCAAGGTGGGGAGCTGTTTTTT
>NA|TRBJ2-7|TRBV18|few
CASSPPQGNEQYF
TGTGCCAGCTCACCACCACAGGGAAACGAGCAGTACTTC
>TRBD2|TRBJ2-1|TRBV19|NA
CASSIGRIAGALSEQFF
TGTGCCAGTAGTATAGGAAGAATAGCGGGGGCCCTCAGTGAGCAGTTCTTC
>TRBD2|TRBJ2-3|TRBV2|NA
CASRPRDYLTDTQYF
TGTGCCAGCAGACCCCGGGACTACCTCACAGATACGCAGTATTTT
>TRBD1|TRBJ1-5|TRBV19|few
CASSTPDRASNQPQHF
TGTGCCAGTAGTACCCCGGACAGGGCAAGCAATCAGCCCCAGCATTTT
>NA|TRBJ1-1|TRBV12-3/TRBV12-4|NA
CASTNGPITEAFF
TGTGCCAGCACCAATGGGCCCATCACTGAAGCTTTCTTT